This T cell receptor (beta chain) was documented in a study of cytomegalovirus exposure and HLA in healthy donors. Regarding the study as a whole: A later analysis revealed that TCR association rates differed between HLA loci, peaking at DRB1 and bottoming out at HLA-C.

PCR primers comprised 60 Vbeta and 13 Jbeta primers. Libraries were prepared by immunoSEQ multiplex PCR; TCRdb keeps only in-frame clonotypes and omits some of them. This sample yields about 130,000 clones, of which around 77% are seen a single time; approximately 4.2% belongs to the top ten. The germline CDR1 and CDR2 sequences are SGHDT and YYEEEE. The V gene end was trimmed by 1 base and the J gene end by 0 bases; junction bases not matched to a gene: 11. This CDR3 has 19 residues. Notes on this clone: As yet, its antigen is unknown.

This receptor was identified in a male donor in good health and CMV-seropositive. Sequenced input: PBMCs. V gene TRBV5-6 combines with J gene TRBJ1-1; 11 nucleotides agree with TRBD1. CDR3 in amino acids: CASSLRTGGAVLLNTEAFF. CDR3 DNA: TGTGCCAGCAGCTTGCGGACAGGGGGCGCGGTACTCCTGAACACTGAAGCTTTCTTT.